These 6 T cell receptor beta chains originate from one sample sequenced in a study of human T cells and chemical hapten exposure (dated by TCRdb to about 2021). To prepare the library, RACE was applied. Instrument on record: NextSeq 500. Using fastp trimming at Q25 and MiXCR clonotype assembly, TCRdb reanalyzed the public sequencing data and kept in-frame beta chains. CDR3 protein duplicates are merged, each entry listing the most common genes and DNA. This sample has tens of thousands of distinct CDR3 sequences in its table, and 11% of those were observed once. The ten top clones hold roughly 2% of the sample. The meaning of the sample's time point label: patch test 2, 6 weeks after DPC sensitization. The label giving this sample's treatment or condition can be read as: therapeutic diphenylcyclopropenone sensitization with weekly scalp DPC. Sequenced here: whole blood, sampled in connection with sensitization to the hapten diphenylcyclopropenone (DPC). The receptors here all came from a man aged 35-49 years with alopecia areata. Some clones in this sample may be carry-over from other donors' samples.

The chain is built from TRBV28 and TRBJ1-1; D is unclear. The length of the CDR3 is 15 residues. Germline assignment: CDR1 MDHEN and CDR2 SYDVKM. Trimming pared 2 bases from V and 8 bases from J, leaving 18 bases between. The CDR3 loop is CASSLLYRPPGEAFF. The CDR3 bases are TGTGCCAGCAGTTTACTGTACCGGCCCCCGGGCGAAGCTTTCTTT.

The CDR3 region is CASSIGTSKPADTQYF. The CDR3 coding sequence is TGTGCCAGCAGCATAGGGACTTCCAAACCTGCAGATACGCAGTATTTT. The chain links TRBV7-6 to TRBJ2-3; TRBD2 might be the D (6 bases). V lost 5 bases and J lost 4, with 19 bases in between. Germline values: CDR1 SGHVS, CDR2 FNYEAQ. This CDR3 contains 16 residues.

This clonotype was recorded a few times. An end of the junction differs from the germline gene, which may be a read error. This rearrangement joins TRBV7-9 to TRBJ2-1; TRBD2 matches at 13 bases. This CDR3 has 11 amino acids. CDR1 SEHNR and CDR2 FQNEAQ come from the germline V gene (reference sequence). CDR3 protein: CASSPGTSGAF. Here the CDR3 DNA reads TGTGCCAGCAGCCCCGGGACTAGCGGGGCCTTC.

The rearrangement uses TRBV20-1 and TRBJ2-1, with D possibly TRBD1 on 8 matching bases. Per the germline V gene, CDR1 is DFQATT and CDR2 is SNEGSKA (reference sequence). V lost 3 bases to trimming and J lost 4 bases, with 19 bases between them. This CDR3 has 16 amino acids. CDR3 region: CSARAWTGRGYNEQFF. Here the CDR3 DNA reads TGCAGTGCTAGGGCCTGGACAGGGAGGGGGTACAATGAGCAGTTCTTC.

The V and J genes are TRBV5-1 and TRBJ2-1, with D possibly matching TRBD2 (5 bases). CDR1 SGHRS and CDR2 YFSETQ come from the germline V gene. Deletions cut 1 base from V and 13 bases from J, with 12 bases between. The CDR3 has 12 residues. The CDR3 DNA reads as TGCGCCAGCAGCTTGACTGGAGGATCACAGTTCTTC. It specifies CASSLTGGSQFF.

This clonotype was seen a handful of times. The chain couples TRBV9 to TRBJ2-5, with a tentative D call TRBD1 (6 bases). Trimming shortened V by 0 bases and J by 5 bases, and 11 bases separated the two germline ends. CDR1 is SGDLS and CDR2 is YYNGEE in the germline V gene. The CDR3 extends over 14 amino acids. The CDR3 nucleotides read TGTGCCAGCAGCGTAGAACAGGGTTGGGAGACCCAGTACTTC. Translated: CASSVEQGWETQYF.